This T cell receptor beta chain is from a study of type 1 regulatory T cells. Whole-study context: An in vitro protocol generated T-allo10, a Tr1-enriched, alloantigen-specific CD4 T cell product.

This clonotype was counted once. Its antigen is not known. The junction and the germline gene differ at one end; a read error may be behind it. Per germline, CDR1 SGHRS and CDR2 YFSETQ. The CDR3 consists of 11 residues. Study observations and caveats: Compared with non-Tr1 cells, Tr1 cells showed a narrower TCR repertoire.

TCRdb re-called the reads with MiXCR, one entry per CDR3 protein. This table holds 40,000 to 50,000 distinct CDR3 sequences, 9.5% to 15% found once. Sequencing input: cultured non-Tr1 T cells, either the whole culture or a sorted T cell fraction (not recorded which). The clonotype originates from a human donor in good health. The V gene is TRBV5-1, the J gene TRBJ2-7; no reliable D call. The DNA of the CDR3 is TGCGCCAGCGGCTTCTCCTACGAGCAGTACTTC. This codes for CASGFSYEQYF.